A selection of T cell receptor beta chains follows, all from one sample in a study of cytomegalovirus exposure and HLA in healthy donors. The repertoire was sequenced with immunoSEQ multiplex PCR; TCRdb's copy has only in-frame clones and lacks some. The sample has about 110,000 clones; 74% are singletons. The specimen was PBMCs. These receptors originate from a man aged 30 to 45 in good health and CMV-seropositive. CDR3s leave out the opening cysteine and the closing phenylalanine or tryptophan. The D gene is left open where the match is weak.

D gene: -; V gene: TRBV5-6; J gene: TRBJ2-5; CDR3 protein: ASSLVRVGETQY
D gene: -; V gene: TRBV30; J gene: TRBJ1-4; CDR3 protein: AWDTGLGRTNEKLF
D gene: -; V gene: TRBV15; J gene: TRBJ1-2; CDR3 protein: ATSIGGAGHYGYT
D gene: -; V gene: TRBV7-2; J gene: TRBJ1-1; CDR3 protein: ASSLGAPGGWTEAF
D gene: TRBD2; V gene: TRBV6-6; J gene: TRBJ2-7; CDR3 protein: AISSGANPYEQY
D gene: -; V gene: TRBV7-2; J gene: TRBJ2-5; CDR3 protein: ASTGGVRETQY
D gene: TRBD1; V gene: TRBV5-1; J gene: TRBJ2-7; CDR3 protein: ASSLNRDSTYEQY
D gene: -; V gene: TRBV18; J gene: TRBJ1-5; CDR3 protein: ASSPGGDDRPQH
D gene: -; V gene: TRBV18; J gene: TRBJ1-2; CDR3 protein: ASSPYGVRGYT
D gene: TRBD2; V gene: TRBV6-1; J gene: TRBJ2-2; CDR3 protein: ASSVTSGGYSGELF
D gene: -; V gene: TRBV5-6; J gene: TRBJ2-3; CDR3 protein: ASSFRQIGQY
D gene: -; V gene: TRBV28; J gene: TRBJ1-5; CDR3 protein: ASSSTVNNQPQH
D gene: TRBD1; V gene: TRBV10-1; J gene: TRBJ1-1; CDR3 protein: ASSERTGGLNTEAF
D gene: -; V gene: TRBV6-1; J gene: TRBJ1-1; CDR3 protein: ASSPARGGGTEAF
D gene: TRBD1; V gene: TRBV6-1; J gene: TRBJ1-1; CDR3 protein: ASSSPDRANTEAF
D gene: -; V gene: TRBV7-9; J gene: TRBJ1-3; CDR3 protein: ASSLSSGNTIY
D gene: TRBD1; V gene: TRBV7-9; J gene: TRBJ2-7; CDR3 protein: ASSPGQGAREQY
D gene: TRBD1; V gene: TRBV9; J gene: TRBJ1-1; CDR3 protein: ASSPLGGQVNTEAF
D gene: TRBD1; V gene: TRBV7-9; J gene: TRBJ2-7; CDR3 protein: ASSLWLTGSSYEQY
D gene: -; V gene: TRBV2; J gene: TRBJ2-3; CDR3 protein: ASSLETDTQY
D gene: TRBD2; V gene: TRBV29-1; J gene: TRBJ2-5; CDR3 protein: SVGIAGGPGETQY
D gene: -; V gene: TRBV6-1; J gene: TRBJ2-1; CDR3 protein: ASSSGSRYNEQF
D gene: -; V gene: TRBV19; J gene: TRBJ1-5; CDR3 protein: ASSSLGKFQPQH
D gene: -; V gene: TRBV4-2; J gene: TRBJ2-7; CDR3 protein: ASSQEQGYEQY
D gene: -; V gene: TRBV19; J gene: TRBJ2-2; CDR3 protein: ASSIEQGSTGELF
D gene: -; V gene: TRBV10-3; J gene: TRBJ2-4; CDR3 protein: AISESSGERAKNIQY
D gene: -; V gene: TRBV5-6; J gene: TRBJ2-1; CDR3 protein: ASSPGTAYNEQF
D gene: -; V gene: TRBV2; J gene: TRBJ2-4; CDR3 protein: ASSEGPDLIQY
D gene: -; V gene: TRBV4-2; J gene: TRBJ1-4; CDR3 protein: ASSQGTELYEKLF
D gene: TRBD1; V gene: TRBV6-6; J gene: TRBJ1-1; CDR3 protein: ASSYTPGGTEAF
D gene: -; V gene: TRBV6-6; J gene: TRBJ1-1; CDR3 protein: ASSYGGEEAF
D gene: TRBD1; V gene: TRBV29-1; J gene: TRBJ2-5; CDR3 protein: SVEGTGAETQY
D gene: TRBD2; V gene: TRBV4-2; J gene: TRBJ2-3; CDR3 protein: ASSQIAGGVFSTDTQY
D gene: TRBD1; V gene: TRBV6-5; J gene: TRBJ2-7; CDR3 protein: ASSSSGQGIYEQY
D gene: TRBD1; V gene: TRBV29-1; J gene: TRBJ2-7; CDR3 protein: SVVGTGGLEQY
D gene: -; V gene: TRBV18; J gene: TRBJ1-4; CDR3 protein: ASSPPGSENEKLF
D gene: -; V gene: TRBV7-2; J gene: TRBJ1-6; CDR3 protein: ASSFQSQNSPLH
D gene: TRBD1; V gene: TRBV19; J gene: TRBJ1-2; CDR3 protein: ASSATTGVGGYT
D gene: TRBD1; V gene: TRBV9; J gene: TRBJ2-5; CDR3 protein: ASSARTGVGTQY
D gene: TRBD1; V gene: TRBV6-1; J gene: TRBJ1-6; CDR3 protein: ASRPDRDNSPLH
D gene: TRBD1; V gene: TRBV7-9; J gene: TRBJ2-2; CDR3 protein: ASRVPLRGPDTGELF
D gene: TRBD2; V gene: TRBV6-6; J gene: TRBJ2-7; CDR3 protein: ASSYGTSGYEQY
D gene: -; V gene: TRBV7-6; J gene: TRBJ1-6; CDR3 protein: ASSVSLESPLH
D gene: TRBD1; V gene: TRBV7-9; J gene: TRBJ2-2; CDR3 protein: ATTQGAGGGVTGELF
D gene: TRBD2; V gene: TRBV2; J gene: TRBJ2-7; CDR3 protein: ASSEASGGPSGRY
D gene: -; V gene: TRBV18; J gene: TRBJ1-6; CDR3 protein: ASSVGGSSPLH
D gene: -; V gene: TRBV29-1; J gene: TRBJ2-5; CDR3 protein: SVSQSPQETQY
D gene: -; V gene: TRBV19; J gene: TRBJ2-7; CDR3 protein: ASSPRTDSYEQY
D gene: -; V gene: TRBV21-1; J gene: TRBJ1-2; CDR3 protein: PSSRYT
D gene: TRBD1; V gene: TRBV6-4; J gene: TRBJ2-3; CDR3 protein: ASRGQGAADTQY
D gene: TRBD1; V gene: TRBV7-9; J gene: TRBJ2-5; CDR3 protein: ASSARQGAPYQETQY
D gene: -; V gene: TRBV4-1; J gene: TRBJ1-4; CDR3 protein: ASSQERGNEKLF
D gene: -; V gene: TRBV19; J gene: TRBJ2-1; CDR3 protein: ASSIRTGRSNEQF